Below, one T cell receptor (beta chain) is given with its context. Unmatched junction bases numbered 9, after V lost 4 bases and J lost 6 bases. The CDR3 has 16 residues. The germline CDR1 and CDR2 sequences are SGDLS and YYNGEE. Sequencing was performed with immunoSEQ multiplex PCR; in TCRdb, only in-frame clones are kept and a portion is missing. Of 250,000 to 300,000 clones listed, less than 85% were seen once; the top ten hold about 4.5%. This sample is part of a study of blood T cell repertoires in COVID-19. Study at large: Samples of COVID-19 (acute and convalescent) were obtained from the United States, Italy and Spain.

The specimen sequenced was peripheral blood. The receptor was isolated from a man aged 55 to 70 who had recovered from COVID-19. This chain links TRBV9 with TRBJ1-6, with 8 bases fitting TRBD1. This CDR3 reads CASSPGGDRPNSPLHF. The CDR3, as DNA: TGTGCCAGCAGCCCAGGGGGGGACAGGCCTAATTCACCCCTCCACTTT. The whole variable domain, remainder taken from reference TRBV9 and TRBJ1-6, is DSGVTQTPKHLITATGQRVTLRCSPRSGDLSVYWYQQSLDQGLQFLIQYYNGEERAKGNILERFSAQQFPDLHSELNLSSLELGDSALYFCASSPGGDRPNSPLHFGNGTRLTVT.